This T cell receptor (beta chain) was observed in a study of PD-L1 blockade in urothelial cancer. Study-level background: Most patients, twenty-five of 29, were males with bladder-origin cancer.

Sequencing used immunoSEQ multiplex PCR; TCRdb keeps in-frame clones, though not all of them. The table shows under 95,000 clones, with roughly 84% occurring only once. The time point was: pretreatment peripheral blood. The CDR3 is made up of 15 amino acids. The V gene end was trimmed by 4 bases and the J gene end by 3 bases; junction bases not matched to a gene: 3. Germline-derived CDR1 and CDR2 are SGHDN and FVKESK. The sequence was collected from a woman in her 70s with urothelial cancer. The J gene is TRBJ2-5, the V gene TRBV14; the match to TRBD2 covers 12 bases. The material sequenced was PBMCs, taken around atezolizumab (anti-PD-L1) treatment. The CDR3 spells CASSLRLAGEETQYF. CDR3 bases: TGTGCCAGCAGCCTACGACTAGCGGGGGAAGAGACCCAGTACTTC.